Below are 23 T cell receptor beta chains sequenced from a single sample in a study of blood T cells in healthy people across ages. A second about 6 to 12 cycle PCR used barcoded and J-beta primers. TCRdb fed the 5' RACE reads into MiXCR, producing one record per CDR3 protein. The data hold roughly 1,500,000 distinct CDR3 sequences, with roughly a third observed a single time. Material for sequencing was blood. The source is a woman aged 25 to 39 in good health.

This clonotype was detected a few times. The J gene is TRBJ1-4, the V gene TRBV7-8; D gene uncertain. The V gene's germline CDR1 is SGHVS and CDR2 FQNEAQ. The V end lost 7 bases, the J end lost 3 bases, and 24 bases lay between the germline ends. The CDR3 consists of 18 residues. The CDR3 DNA sequence: TGTGCCAGCACCCGAGCTGCCGTCGCAATTCCGGCTAATGAAAAACTGTTTTTT. Translation gives CASTRAAVAIPANEKLFF.

This clonotype has more than one count but fewer than ten. The V and J genes are TRBV5-5 and TRBJ2-5; 13 nucleotides agree with TRBD2. With V trimmed by 1 base and J by 3 bases, 6 bases remained unmatched. The CDR3 length is 17 residues. Germline CDR1 SGHKS, CDR2 YYEKEE (reference sequence). In DNA form, the CDR3 reads TGTGCCAGCAGCTTGCCTTATGGACTAGCGGGGGAAGAGACCCAGTACTTC. This gives the protein CASSLPYGLAGEETQYF. Full variable domain (outside the CDR3, taken from reference TRBV5-5 and TRBJ2-5): DAGVTQSPTHLIKTRGQQVTLRCSPISGHKSVSWYQQVLGQGPQFIFQYYEKEERGRGNFPDRFSARQFPNYSSELNVNALLLGDSALYLCASSLPYGLAGEETQYFGPGTRLLVL.

The chain employs TRBV3-1 and TRBJ2-7; a weak D match, TRBD2 (6 bases). V was cut by 5 bases and J by 2 bases, with 10 bases left in between. The CDR3 spans 13 residues. In germline, CDR1 is LGHDT, CDR2 YNNKEL (reference sequence). CDR3 DNA: TGTGCCAGCAGCTGGGGCGGGACCTACGAGCAGTACTTC. Translated, it gives CASSWGGTYEQYF.

Only a few counts were recorded for this clonotype. The DNA of the CDR3 is TGTGCCAGCAGTTCCGGGACAGGGAAATCACCCCTCCACTTT. Amino acid sequence: CASSSGTGKSPLHF. This rearrangement joins TRBV12-3 or TRBV12-4 to TRBJ1-6, with 9 bases lining up with TRBD1. The CDR3 extends over 14 amino acids. V gave up 4 bases and J gave up 10 bases; unmatched junction bases: 5.

The chain links TRBV28 to TRBJ1-5, with TRBD1 as a possible D gene (5 bases). The V end was cut by 5 bases, the J end by 4 bases, with 24 bases between. This CDR3 region has 18 residues. CDR1 MDHEN and CDR2 SYDVKM come from the germline V gene. CDR3 bases: TGTGCCAGCAGTACCTTACCCCATCCCAAGGAGGGGAATCAGCCCCAGCATTTT. It specifies CASSTLPHPKEGNQPQHF.

As for this clonotype: A read error may account for a junction end that differs from germline. The chain carries TRBV7-3 and TRBJ1-4; possibly TRBD1 for D (5 bases). This CDR3 comprises 14 residues. Per the germline V gene, CDR1 is SGHTA and CDR2 is FQGTGA. The CDR3 sequence is CASSPGGENGKLFF. The CDR3 DNA follows: TGTGCCAGCAGCCCGGGGGGGGAAAATGGAAAACTGTTTTTT. Looking up the rest from reference TRBV7-3 and TRBJ1-4 gives the full variable domain: GAGVSQTPSNKVTEKGKYVELRCDPISGHTALYWYRQSLGQGPEFLIYFQGTGAADDSGLPNDRFFAVRPEGSVSTLKIQRTERGDSAVYLCASSPGGENGKLFFGSGTQLSVL.

V and J are TRBV20-1 and TRBJ2-5; 15 positions agree with TRBD2. Losses at the gene ends were 0 bases for V and 3 bases for J; bases not matched to a gene: 8. The CDR3 runs 18 residues. CDR1 and CDR2 (germline): DFQATT, SNEGSKA (reference sequence). The CDR3 sequence is CSARDWARTSGREETQYF. Here the CDR3 DNA reads TGCAGTGCTAGAGATTGGGCCCGGACTAGCGGGAGGGAAGAGACCCAGTACTTC.

In DNA, the CDR3 is TGTGCCAGCAGCCAAGGAATAACATCTCAAGGCTACACCTTC. Protein product: CASSQGITSQGYTF. V and J are TRBV3-1 and TRBJ1-2; D is ambiguous. V was cut by 1 base and J by 8 bases, with 14 bases left in between. The CDR3 extends over 14 amino acids. The germline V gene encodes CDR1 LGHDT and CDR2 YNNKEL (reference sequence).

With regard to this clonotype: A much larger clone differs by one base, so this may be a read error. The J gene is TRBJ2-1, the V gene TRBV20-1, with 11 bases identical to TRBD2. The CDR3 is made up of 16 amino acids. Germline CDR1 and CDR2: DFQATT and SNEGSKA (reference sequence). This chain's CDR3 is CNAKGLAEALYNEQFF. CDR3 DNA sequence: TGCAATGCTAAGGGACTAGCGGAAGCACTATACAATGAGCAGTTCTTC.

This clonotype was seen more than once but under ten times. The chain couples TRBV5-1 to TRBJ2-3; maybe TRBD2 (6 bases). The V end lost 0 bases, the J end lost 4 bases, and 12 bases lay between the germline ends. CDR3 length equals 15 residues. Germline CDR1 and CDR2: SGHRS and YFSETQ. The CDR3 DNA is TGCGCCAGCAGCTTGGAGGGAGGCTTAGCAGATACGCAGTATTTT. Its protein is CASSLEGGLADTQYF.

The chain is built from TRBV27 and TRBJ1-6; D is possibly TRBD1 (5 bases). Germline CDR1 MNHEY, CDR2 SMNVEV (reference sequence). Trimming removed 8 bases at V and 9 bases at J, with 20 bases between. The length of the CDR3 is 15 residues. Written as DNA, the CDR3 is TGTGCCAGCCGGGAGTTGGGACCCGACGGTTCACCCCTCCACTTT. This encodes CASRELGPDGSPLHF.

The rearrangement joins TRBV7-2 to TRBJ2-7; D remains unclear. V was shortened by 2 bases and J by 1 base, with 12 bases between the two germline ends. CDR3 size: 15 residues. Per the germline V gene, CDR1 is SGHTA and CDR2 is FQGNSA. The CDR3 DNA follows: TGTGCCAGCAGCTTATTTCCCCTCAATTCCTACGAGCAGTACTTC. Its translation: CASSLFPLNSYEQYF.

CDR3 DNA sequence: TGTGCCAGCACCTCCGGGACAGGGACCTTCTCTGGGGCCAACGTCCTGACTTTC. Residues: CASTSGTGTFSGANVLTF. The chain employs TRBV9 and TRBJ2-6; 9 bases are shared with TRBD1. The germline V gene encodes CDR1 SGDLS and CDR2 YYNGEE. The J segment lost 0 bases and the V segment lost 6 bases, leaving 10 bases of the junction unmatched. The CDR3 is 18 amino acids.

This chain connects TRBV2 to TRBJ2-1, with D perhaps TRBD2 (5 bases). Trimming took off 3 bases at V and 0 bases at J, with 12 bases between the two ends. Germline V gene data show CDR1 as SNHLY and CDR2 as FYNNEI. The CDR3 runs 16 residues. The CDR3 bases are TGTGCCAGCAGTGACGCGGACTTTAGCTCCTACAATGAGCAGTTCTTC. It codes for CASSDADFSSYNEQFF. Variable domain in full (rest from reference TRBV2 and TRBJ2-1): EPEVTQTPSHQVTQMGQEVILRCVPISNHLYFYWYRQILGQKVEFLVSFYNNEISEKSEIFDDQFSVERPDGSNFTLKIRSTKLEDSAMYFCASSDADFSSYNEQFFGPGTRLTVL.

This clonotype has only a few counts. This chain links TRBV7-2 with TRBJ2-3; D perhaps matches TRBD1 (6 bases). Germline V lookup: CDR1 SGHTA, CDR2 FQGNSA. The V gene lost 3 bases and the J gene lost 3 bases, with 13 bases spanning the gap. The CDR3 runs to 15 residues. CDR3 sequence: CASSLGAGETDTQYF. The CDR3 nucleotides are TGTGCCAGCAGCTTGGGGGCAGGGGAGACAGATACGCAGTATTTT.

The chain joins TRBV28 to TRBJ2-7; 10 nucleotides match TRBD1. CDR3 length: 15 amino acids. V was clipped by 2 bases and J by 4 bases; unmatched bases: 5. Germline-derived CDR1 and CDR2 are MDHEN and SYDVKM. The CDR3 DNA reads TGTGCCAGCAGTTTACGTGACAGGGGGCGATACGAGCAGTACTTC. Translated, it gives CASSLRDRGRYEQYF. Full variable domain (missing parts from reference TRBV28 and TRBJ2-7): DVKVTQSSRYLVKRTGEKVFLECVQDMDHENMFWYRQDPGLGLRLIYFSYDVKMKEKGDIPEGYSVSREKKERFSLILESASTNQTSMYLCASSLRDRGRYEQYFGPGTRLTVT.

V is TRBV6-4 and J is TRBJ2-5; 11 bases match TRBD2. Germline V CDR1 and CDR2: MRHNA, SNTAGT. After removal of 0 bases from V and 3 bases from J, the junction contained 6 bases not matched to a gene. The CDR3 has 17 amino acids. CDR3 in DNA: TGTGCCAGCAGTGACTCCACTAGCGGGGGAATCAAAGAGACCCAGTACTTC. Amino acid sequence: CASSDSTSGGIKETQYF.

The table lists this clonotype with many counts. The chain is built from TRBV20-1 and TRBJ2-5; no firm D call. The CDR3 loop spans 13 amino acids. The V gene lost 6 bases and the J gene lost 0 bases, with 11 bases spanning the gap. The germline CDR1 and CDR2 sequences are DFQATT and SNEGSKA (reference sequence). CDR3 nucleotides: TGCAGTGCAGGGTCGAAGTACCAAGAGACCCAGTACTTC. Protein product: CSAGSKYQETQYF.

The CDR3 loop reads CAISESQDYGYTF. CDR3 in DNA: TGTGCCATCAGTGAGTCGCAGGACTATGGCTACACCTTC. The chain links TRBV10-3 to TRBJ1-2; no definite D call. The CDR3 is 13 amino acids. V was clipped by 0 bases and J by 3 bases, with 5 bases between them. Germline assignment: CDR1 ENHRY and CDR2 SYGVKD.

This clonotype was counted only a few times. The chain couples TRBV28 to TRBJ2-5; no reliable D call. Germline V gene data show CDR1 as MDHEN and CDR2 as SYDVKM. The CDR3 spans 14 residues. Trimming shortened V by 6 bases and J by 1 base, and 12 bases separated the two germline ends. CDR3 in DNA: TGTGCCAGCAGATCACATGGAATCCAAGAGACCCAGTACTTC. It yields the protein CASRSHGIQETQYF.

This clonotype occurred a few times. The J gene is TRBJ2-1, the V gene TRBV28, with D possibly matching TRBD1 (5 bases). The CDR3 spans 15 residues. CDR1 MDHEN and CDR2 SYDVKM come from the germline V gene. V lost 3 bases and J lost 5, with 14 bases in between. The chain's CDR3 is CASSFRDRLDNEQFF. CDR3 coding DNA: TGTGCCAGCAGTTTCCGCGACAGACTTGACAATGAGCAGTTCTTC.

The CDR3 here is CASSLVESAYSNQPQHF. CDR3 nucleotide sequence: TGTGCCAGCAGCTTAGTAGAGTCGGCTTATAGCAATCAGCCCCAGCATTTT. The V gene is TRBV7-2, the J gene TRBJ1-5; no reliable D call. The germline gives CDR1 SGHTA, CDR2 FQGNSA. CDR3 length: 17 residues. V lost 1 base to trimming and J lost 0 bases, with 13 bases between them.

The chain has TRBV4-1 and TRBJ2-7; TRBD2 matches at 8 bases. V lost 0 bases, J lost 2 bases, and 12 bases stayed unmatched. The CDR3 contains 18 residues. Germline V gene sequence: CDR1 MGHRA, CDR2 YSYEKL. CDR3 bases: TGCGCCAGCAGCCAAGATGGGGGGGGCGGGAGGCTTGCCTACGAGCAGTACTTC. Residues: CASSQDGGGGRLAYEQYF.